This T cell receptor (beta chain) was identified during a study of blood T cell repertoires in COVID-19. The CDR3 has 17 amino acids. CDR1 SGHDT and CDR2 YYEEEE come from the germline V gene. The V end lost 4 bases, the J end lost 0 bases, and 19 bases lay between the germline ends. In its sample, this clone was seen once. TCRdb's table, derived via immunoSEQ multiplex PCR, lists solely in-frame clones and lacks some. The sample comprises some 70,000 clones, roughly 84% of which are singletons, and about 43% rests with the top ten. This clonotype was obtained from a man aged 80 or over with acute or convalescent COVID-19. Sequences were obtained from peripheral blood. The V and J genes are TRBV5-6 and TRBJ1-2, with a possible D match to TRBD1 (6 bases). The CDR3 here is CASSLRQVASSNYGYTF. The DNA for the CDR3 is TGTGCCAGCAGCCTCAGACAGGTAGCCTCTTCTAACTATGGCTACACCTTC.